The 2 T cell receptor beta chains below come from one sample, sequenced in a study of blood T cell repertoires in COVID-19. The assay was immunoSEQ multiplex PCR, and TCRdb's table has in-frame clones only and misses some. The sample includes 250,000 or so clones, 83% of them seen just once. Sequenced: peripheral blood. Receptor source: a human donor in a cohort sampled during active COVID-19.

The V gene is TRBV12-3 or TRBV12-4, the J gene TRBJ2-5; TRBD1 might be the D (6 bases). CDR3 length: 13 amino acids. The V end was cut by 6 bases, the J end by 5 bases, with 13 bases between. This CDR3 reads CASRAGVFETQYF. CDR3 bases: TGTGCCAGCAGGGCAGGGGTATTTGAGACCCAGTACTTC.

This clone was recorded a few times. V and J are TRBV11-3 and TRBJ1-1, with 7 bases matching TRBD1. Germline CDR1 is SGHNT and CDR2 is YENEEA. The CDR3 contains 15 residues. The junction had 7 bases not matched to a gene; V was cut back by 3 bases and J by 3 bases. The CDR3 DNA follows: TGTGCCAGCAGCTTTACAGGGGTCGGGGACACTGAAGCTTTCTTT. It codes for CASSFTGVGDTEAFF.